This T cell receptor (beta chain) was sequenced in a study of T cell changes during pregnancy in multiple sclerosis. TCRdb's copy holds only in-frame clones and misses some; the assay was immunoSEQ multiplex PCR. The table records roughly 46,000 clones, about 94% of them present only once. Trimming shortened V by 4 bases and J by 1 base, and 17 bases separated the two germline ends. The CDR3 length is 16 residues. Germline V gene data show CDR1 as SGHTS and CDR2 as YDEGEE. The TCR sequence derives from a female donor with multiple sclerosis, enrolled in a pregnancy study. The specimen was CD8+ T cells from peripheral blood mononuclear cells, collected in the first trimester of pregnancy. The chain uses TRBV5-8 and TRBJ2-5; possibly TRBD1 for D (6 bases). CDR3 sequence (DNA): TGTGCCAGCAGCCGAAGGGACATCGACATCCAAGAGACCCAGTACTTC. Translation: CASSRRDIDIQETQYF.